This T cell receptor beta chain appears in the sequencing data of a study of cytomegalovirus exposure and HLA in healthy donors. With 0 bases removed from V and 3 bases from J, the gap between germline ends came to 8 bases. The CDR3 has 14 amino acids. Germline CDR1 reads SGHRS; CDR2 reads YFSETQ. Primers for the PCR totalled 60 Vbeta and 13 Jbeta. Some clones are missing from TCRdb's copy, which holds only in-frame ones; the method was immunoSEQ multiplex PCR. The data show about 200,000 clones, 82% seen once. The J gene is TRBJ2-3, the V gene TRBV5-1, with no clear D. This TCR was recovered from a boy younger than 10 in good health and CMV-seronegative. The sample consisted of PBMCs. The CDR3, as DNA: TGCGCCAGCAGCTTGGGACTCCTAACAGATACGCAGTATTTT. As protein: CASSLGLLTDTQYF. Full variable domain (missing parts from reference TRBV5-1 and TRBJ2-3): KAGVTQTPRYLIKTRGQQVTLSCSPISGHRSVSWYQQTPGQGLQFLFEYFSETQRNKGNFPGRFSGRQFSNSRSEMNVSTLELGDSALYLCASSLGLLTDTQYFGPGTRLTVL.